This TCR beta chain appears in the sequencing data of a study of control samples from healthy donors and cancer patients. Sequencing used immunoSEQ multiplex PCR; TCRdb keeps in-frame clones, though not all of them. The sample records around 100,000 clones, around 89% being singletons. V was pared by 5 bases and J by 4 bases, with 26 bases between. The CDR3 has 19 amino acids. Germline V CDR1 and CDR2: SEHNR, FQNEAQ (reference sequence). The receptor was derived from a man aged 60 to 69 with lung cancer. The chain uses TRBV7-9 and TRBJ2-2; tentatively, D is TRBD2 (6 bases). What was sequenced was PBMCs. CDR3 residues: CASSPFNGGFGSGTGELFF. CDR3 DNA: TGTGCCAGCAGCCCGTTCAACGGGGGATTCGGATCGGGCACCGGGGAGCTGTTTTTT.